The next 27 T cell receptor beta chains were all read from a single sample in a study of CD8+ T cells in alopecia areata. Sequencing relied on a cDNA template that was reverse transcribed from extracted RNA. Using immunoSEQ multiplex PCR, the repertoire was profiled, and TCRdb retains in-frame clones only, with some absent. This table holds 130,000 or so clones, 70% to 90% found once. Treatment denoted: oral pan-JAK inhibitor, 5-10 mg twice daily. The specimen was CD8+ T cells sorted from blood, collected at week 4, from a patient treated with tofacitinib. These receptors all come from a human donor with alopecia areata.

This clone was detected only once. V is TRBV9 and J is TRBJ2-7, with 7 bases fitting TRBD1. The CDR3 extends over 14 amino acids. Per the germline V gene, CDR1 is SGDLS and CDR2 is YYNGEE. Losses at the gene ends were 3 bases for V and 2 bases for J; bases not matched to a gene: 5. The DNA of the CDR3 is TGTGCCAGCAGCGAGGGGACAGCTACCTACGAGCAGTACTTC. It codes for CASSEGTATYEQYF.

The rearrangement links TRBV20-1 to TRBJ1-1; a possible D gene is TRBD1 (6 bases). The V end was cut by 4 bases, the J end by 6 bases, with 9 bases between. The CDR3 consists of 11 residues. Per germline, CDR1 DFQATT and CDR2 SNEGSKA (reference sequence). Here the CDR3 reads CSAKGGAEAFF. CDR3 in DNA: TGCAGTGCTAAGGGGGGTGCTGAAGCTTTCTTT.

About this clone: The sample holds other DNA sequences that translate to the same CDR3. This sequence joins TRBV27 and TRBJ2-7; 7 nucleotides match TRBD1. J was trimmed by 3 bases and V by 4 bases; bases with no gene match: 3. CDR1 and CDR2 from the germline V gene are MNHEY and SMNVEV (reference sequence). The CDR3 covers 13 residues. The chain's CDR3 is CASSSRDSYEQYF. CDR3 DNA: TGTGCCAGCAGTTCCCGGGACAGCTACGAGCAGTACTTC.

V and J are TRBV25-1 and TRBJ2-1; possible D gene TRBD2, 5 bases. Trimming took 4 bases from V and 5 from J, leaving 9 bases between them. Germline-derived CDR1 and CDR2 are MGHDK and SYGVNS. This CDR3 spans 13 amino acids. CDR3 loop: CASSVGLHNEQFF. The CDR3 nucleotides read TGTGCCAGCAGTGTAGGACTCCACAATGAGCAGTTCTTC.

The chain combines TRBV5-1 with TRBJ2-1; D could derive from TRBD1 or TRBD2 (5 bases each). Trimming shortened V by 5 bases and J by 6 bases, and 18 bases separated the two germline ends. The CDR3 contains 15 residues. CDR1 and CDR2 from the germline V gene are SGHRS and YFSETQ. CDR3 bases: TGCGCCAGCAGAGAGGGACGCCCACTACTCAATGAGCAGTTCTTC. Protein product: CASREGRPLLNEQFF.

For the CDR3, the DNA is TGTGCCAGCAGTGGGACAGGGATACACACTGAAGCTTTCTTT. Its translation: CASSGTGIHTEAFF. The chain is built from TRBV2 and TRBJ1-1; TRBD1 aligns across 8 bases. The length of the CDR3 is 14 residues. Trimming at V came to 4 bases and at J to 3 bases, leaving 4 bases not matched to a gene. Germline values: CDR1 SNHLY, CDR2 FYNNEI.

The chain uses TRBV20-1 and TRBJ2-7; D gene unclear. V lost 6 bases and J lost 3, with 9 bases in between. Germline V CDR1 and CDR2: DFQATT, SNEGSKA (reference sequence). This CDR3 comprises 11 residues. CDR3 sequence: CSAEDFYEQYF. DNA of the CDR3: TGCAGTGCGGAAGACTTCTACGAGCAGTACTTC.

In DNA, the CDR3 is TGTGCCATCAGTGGACAGATAAGCTCCTACGAGCAGTACTTC. The encoded protein is CAISGQISSYEQYF. The genes are TRBV10-3 and TRBJ2-7; D may be TRBD1 (5 bases). The V end lost 4 bases, the J end lost 0 bases, and 10 bases lay between the germline ends. This CDR3 comprises 14 residues. CDR1 ENHRY and CDR2 SYGVKD come from the germline V gene.

This chain joins TRBV11-2 and TRBJ2-7, with a possible D match to TRBD2 (7 bases). CDR3 length: 16 amino acids. The V end was cut by 3 bases, the J end by 0 bases, with 15 bases between. The germline V gene encodes CDR1 SGHAT and CDR2 FQNNGV. The DNA of the CDR3 is TGTGCCAGCAGCTTGGGGGAGGGGGAGAGCTCCTACGAGCAGTACTTC. This gives the protein CASSLGEGESSYEQYF.

A single count supports this clone. This chain uses TRBV7-9 with TRBJ1-6; TRBD1 aligns across 8 bases. CDR3 length: 12 residues. Trimming at V came to 7 bases and at J to 19 bases, leaving 12 bases not matched to a gene. The germline CDR1 and CDR2 sequences are SEHNR and FQNEAQ (reference sequence). The DNA of the CDR3 is TGTGCCAGCACCCTAGACGGACAGGGAATTCACTTT. Translated: CASTLDGQGIHF.

The chain has TRBV5-1 and TRBJ2-1; 13 nucleotides align to TRBD2. Germline V gene data show CDR1 as SGHRS and CDR2 as YFSETQ. Trimming at V came to 4 bases and at J to 0 bases, leaving 1 base not matched to a gene. CDR3 length: 16 amino acids. DNA of the CDR3: TGCGCCAGCAGCAGACTAGCGGGAGGCTCCTACAATGAGCAGTTCTTC. Translated, it gives CASSRLAGGSYNEQFF.

This chain links TRBV30 with TRBJ2-7, with a weak D call TRBD1 (6 bases). Germline CDR1 reads GTSNPN; CDR2 reads SVGIG (reference sequence). The ends were cut back, 0 bases at V and 3 bases at J, with 12 bases in the middle. The CDR3 has 14 amino acids. CDR3 coding DNA: TGTGCCTGGAGTGTACCTGACAGGAGCTACGAGCAGTACTTC. It specifies CAWSVPDRSYEQYF.

This clone showed up just once. The genes are TRBV5-6 and TRBJ2-1; D call uncertain. The CDR3 runs to 15 residues. The germline CDR1 and CDR2 sequences are SGHDT and YYEEEE. Trimming cost V 4 bases and J 0 bases, with 11 bases left between them. CDR3 loop: CASSTSILSYNEQFF. CDR3 DNA: TGTGCCAGCAGCACTTCCATTCTCTCCTACAATGAGCAGTTCTTC.

V usage is TRBV4-1 and J usage is TRBJ1-2; no reliable D call. V was cut by 1 base and J by 11 bases, with 20 bases left in between. CDR3 size: 15 residues. CDR1 and CDR2 (germline): MGHRA, YSYEKL. The CDR3 region is CASSQGMGLGIPYTF. Here the CDR3 DNA reads TGCGCCAGCAGCCAAGGTATGGGCCTCGGGATTCCATACACCTTC.

The chain recombines TRBV29-1 with TRBJ1-1; no definite D call. V lost 6 bases and J 4 bases, leaving 9 bases between the germline ends. CDR3 size: 11 residues. Germline V gene data show CDR1 as SQVTM and CDR2 as ANQGSEA. CDR3 protein: CSVTRSTEAFF. The CDR3 DNA sequence: TGCAGCGTAACACGTAGCACTGAAGCTTTCTTT.

The chain is built from TRBV2 and TRBJ1-4; TRBD1 might be the D (5 bases). The CDR3 runs to 11 residues. Trimming removed 4 bases at V and 8 bases at J, with 5 bases between. Germline V CDR1 and CDR2: SNHLY, FYNNEI. CDR3 amino acids: CASSGGEKLFF. In DNA, the CDR3 is TGTGCCAGCAGTGGGGGCGAAAAACTGTTTTTT.

V and J are TRBV27 and TRBJ1-5; D may be TRBD1 (5 bases). Trimming took 5 bases from V and 9 from J, leaving 17 bases between them. The CDR3 is 14 residues long. Looked up from germline, CDR1 is MNHEY and CDR2 is SMNVEV (reference sequence). CDR3 region: CASSAPGVSWPQHF. The CDR3 DNA reads as TGTGCCAGCAGTGCCCCGGGGGTGTCGTGGCCCCAGCATTTT.

The chain combines TRBV29-1 with TRBJ2-5; D not resolved. V dropped 7 bases and J dropped 5 bases, with 14 bases sitting between them. Per the germline V gene, CDR1 is SQVTM and CDR2 is ANQGSEA. The CDR3 consists of 12 residues. CDR3 sequence: CSAWTGRETQYF. The CDR3 DNA reads as TGCAGCGCCTGGACGGGCCGGGAGACCCAGTACTTC.

The V call is TRBV30, the J call TRBJ2-1; no clear D gene. Germline V gene sequence: CDR1 GTSNPN, CDR2 SVGIG (reference sequence). The V end lost 5 bases, the J end lost 5 bases, and 4 bases lay between the germline ends. There are 10 residues in the CDR3. The CDR3 nucleotides read TGTGCCTGGGGTGACAATGAGCAGTTCTTC. Its protein is CAWGDNEQFF.

As to this clone: The identical CDR3 is also encoded by other nucleotide sequences in the sample. The chain employs TRBV29-1 and TRBJ1-2; no clear D. Germline CDR1 is SQVTM and CDR2 is ANQGSEA. The CDR3 runs 12 residues. The V and J ends lost 1 base and 2 bases respectively, with 5 bases between them. For the CDR3, the DNA is TGCAGCGTTGAAGGGCAAAACTATGGCTACACCTTC. This gives the protein CSVEGQNYGYTF.

The rearrangement joins TRBV2 to TRBJ2-7; unclear D gene. From germline, CDR1 is SNHLY and CDR2 FYNNEI. V lost 1 base and J lost 13, with 17 bases in between. This CDR3 is built from 13 residues. The CDR3, as DNA: TGTGCCAGCAGTGAAGGCCTAGGTGTCGATTCATACTTC. Translated: CASSEGLGVDSYF.

The rearrangement links TRBV5-1 to TRBJ2-1; TRBD2 matches at 12 bases. The CDR3 is made up of 15 amino acids. The germline V gene has CDR1 SGHRS and CDR2 YFSETQ. The J segment lost 10 bases and the V segment lost 3 bases, leaving 8 bases of the junction unmatched. The CDR3 DNA is TGCGCCAGCAGCTCAACACTAGCGGGAGGTCTGGAGCAGTTCTTC. The encoded protein is CASSSTLAGGLEQFF.

The chain uses TRBV5-1 and TRBJ1-4; 8 bases match TRBD1. The V gene's germline CDR1 is SGHRS and CDR2 YFSETQ. The V and J ends lost 8 bases and 6 bases, in that order; junction bases with no gene match: 9. There are 14 residues in the CDR3. Written as DNA, the CDR3 is TGCGCCAGTACCACCGGACAGGGAGATGAAAAACTGTTTTTT. Protein: CASTTGQGDEKLFF. Full variable domain (remainder filled in from reference TRBV5-1 and TRBJ1-4): KAGVTQTPRYLIKTRGQQVTLSCSPISGHRSVSWYQQTPGQGLQFLFEYFSETQRNKGNFPGRFSGRQFSNSRSEMNVSTLELGDSALYLCASTTGQGDEKLFFGSGTQLSVL.

The CDR3 loop is CASSLRQGEMGQFF. In DNA form, the CDR3 reads TGCGCCAGCAGCCTCCGGCAGGGGGAAATGGGGCAGTTCTTC. This sequence joins TRBV5-1 and TRBJ2-1; TRBD1 aligns across 7 bases. The junction had 13 bases not matched to a gene; V was cut back by 4 bases and J by 12 bases. This CDR3 comprises 14 residues. Germline CDR1 SGHRS, CDR2 YFSETQ.

V gene TRBV6-5 combines with J gene TRBJ2-3; no definite D call. The CDR3 covers 13 residues. V lost 2 bases and J 4 bases, leaving 7 bases between the germline ends. Germline CDR1 is MNHEY and CDR2 is SVGAGI. CDR3 loop: CASSYGVADTQYF. CDR3 in DNA: TGTGCCAGCAGTTACGGGGTTGCAGATACGCAGTATTTT.

The chain carries TRBV30 and TRBJ2-3, with D unclear. The germline V gene has CDR1 GTSNPN and CDR2 SVGIG (reference sequence). Trimming took off 0 bases at V and 0 bases at J, with 7 bases between the two ends. CDR3 length equals 14 residues. This CDR3 reads CAWSVWSSTDTQYF. For the CDR3, the DNA is TGTGCCTGGAGTGTATGGTCAAGCACAGATACGCAGTATTTT.

V gene TRBV6-5 combines with J gene TRBJ2-2; D is undetermined. This CDR3 has 15 residues. V gave up 4 bases and J gave up 4 bases, with 13 bases separating them. CDR1 is MNHEY, CDR2 SVGAGI, per germline. The CDR3 region is CASSSVIGPTGELFF. DNA of the CDR3: TGTGCCAGCAGTTCCGTTATAGGACCCACCGGGGAGCTGTTTTTT.